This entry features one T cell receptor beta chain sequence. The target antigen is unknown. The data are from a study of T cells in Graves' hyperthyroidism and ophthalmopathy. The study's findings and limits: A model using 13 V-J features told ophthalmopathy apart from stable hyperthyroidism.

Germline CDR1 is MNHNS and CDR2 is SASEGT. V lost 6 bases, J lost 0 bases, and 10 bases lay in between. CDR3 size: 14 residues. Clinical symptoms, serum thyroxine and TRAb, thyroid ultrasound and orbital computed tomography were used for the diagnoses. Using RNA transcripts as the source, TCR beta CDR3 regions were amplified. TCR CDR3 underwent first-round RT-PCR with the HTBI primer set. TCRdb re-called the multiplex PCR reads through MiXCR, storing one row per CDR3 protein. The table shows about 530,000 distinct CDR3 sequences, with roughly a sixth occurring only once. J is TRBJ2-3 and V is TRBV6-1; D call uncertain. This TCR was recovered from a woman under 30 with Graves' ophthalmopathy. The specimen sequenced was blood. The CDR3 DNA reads TGTGCCAGCAGCTTTAGTGTAAGCACAGATACGCAGTATTTT. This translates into CASSFSVSTDTQYF.